This TCR beta chain was observed in a study of siplizumab effects on memory and regulatory T cells. This clone was seen a single time. The target antigen is unknown. Study-wide results and caveats: Confirmation that proliferating Tregs from siplizumab cultures had suppressive function was not obtained. A small minority of alloreactive clones were mapped to unstimulated subsets. For mappable alloreactive CD4+ clones, the mean Treg-derived fraction was 68.8% with siplizumab and 26.9% in controls.

This table comes from immunoSEQ multiplex PCR, and its TCRdb copy is limited to in-frame clones, with some not included. Of 70,000 to 100,000 clones in the sample, about 96% were seen once. Germline assignment: CDR1 KGHSH and CDR2 LQKENI. This CDR3 comprises 14 residues. V lost 5 bases to trimming and J lost 3 bases, with 10 bases between them. For a few donor pairs, CD4+ naive/memory and CD8+ naive/effector-memory/TEMRA unstimulated subsets were also sequenced. The clonotype comes from a human donor in good health. The V gene is TRBV18, the J gene TRBJ2-2; possible D gene TRBD2, 6 bases. The sample was naive CD4+ T cells sorted from blood. The CDR3 protein is CASSAGLDTGELFF. CDR3 nucleotide sequence: TGTGCCAGCTCAGCGGGACTCGACACCGGGGAGCTGTTTTTT.